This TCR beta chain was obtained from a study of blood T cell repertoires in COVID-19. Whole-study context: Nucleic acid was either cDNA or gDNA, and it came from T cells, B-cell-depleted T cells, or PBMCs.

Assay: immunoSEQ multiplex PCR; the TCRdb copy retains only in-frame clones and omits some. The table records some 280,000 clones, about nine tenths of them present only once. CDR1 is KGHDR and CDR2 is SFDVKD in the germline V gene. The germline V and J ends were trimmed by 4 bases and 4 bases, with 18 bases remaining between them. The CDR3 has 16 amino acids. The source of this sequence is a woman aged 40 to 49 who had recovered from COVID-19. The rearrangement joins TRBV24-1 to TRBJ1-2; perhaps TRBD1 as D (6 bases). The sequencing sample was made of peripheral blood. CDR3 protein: CATSEGGAGTIYGYTF. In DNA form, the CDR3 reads TGTGCCACCAGTGAGGGGGGGGCAGGAACAATCTATGGCTACACCTTC.